The rows below give T cell receptor beta chains drawn from one sample of a study of T-cell memory formation after mild COVID-19. TCRdb itself ran the 5' RACE reads through MiXCR, one entry per CDR3 protein. The table has more than 200,000 distinct CDR3 sequences, 16% seen once. Sequences were obtained from PBMCs or a T cell subset sorted from them (not recorded which). These receptors were obtained from a man younger than 35 who had mild COVID-19 (a few samples of this study predate the infection). Cell type and time point are not known. CDR3s include the opening cysteine and the closing phenylalanine or tryptophan. Each record gives: V gene, D gene, J gene, clone size, CDR3 length, CDR3 DNA, CDR3 protein. The D gene is left open where the match is weak. Expanded clones are given a class, and other clones once, few, many or no size at all.

TRBV12-3/TRBV12-4	NA	TRBJ2-3	NA	14	TGTGCCAGCAGTTTACACGATCGCACAGATACGCAGTATTTT	CASSLHDRTDTQYF
TRBV5-1	NA	TRBJ2-3	NA	15	TGCGCCAGCAGCTTTGGTCCCCCGGGCACAGATACGCAGTATTTT	CASSFGPPGTDTQYF
TRBV6-5	TRBD2	TRBJ2-1	few	15	TGTGCCAGCAGAACGAGGCGGGGGGGCGTCAATGAGCAGTTCTTC	CASRTRRGGVNEQFF
TRBV20-1	TRBD2	TRBJ2-3	many	13	TGCAGTGTGCACGGGGGGAACACAGATACGCAGTATTTT	CSVHGGNTDTQYF
TRBV7-3	NA	TRBJ2-3	few	14	TGTGCCAGCAGCCCCGGCGCCGTCACAGATACGCAGTATTTT	CASSPGAVTDTQYF
TRBV12-3/TRBV12-4	NA	TRBJ1-5	NA	14	TGTGCCAGCAGTACACCGGACAAGAATCATCCCCAGCATTTT	CASSTPDKNHPQHF
TRBV10-3	NA	TRBJ1-2	NA	17	TGTGCCATCAGTGAGTCGACGGGGGGCCGAGCTAACTATGGCTACACCTTC	CAISESTGGRANYGYTF
TRBV12-5	NA	TRBJ1-1	many	13	TGTGCTAGTGGGGTACAGGGGAACACTGAAGCTTTCTTT	CASGVQGNTEAFF
TRBV11-3	NA	TRBJ2-2	few	15	TGTGCCAGCAGCTTATGGGGCTCGGGCACCGGGGAGCTGTTTTTT	CASSLWGSGTGELFF
TRBV4-1	NA	TRBJ1-2	few	13	TGCGCCAGCAGCTCAACAGGTTCCCATGGCTACACCTTC	CASSSTGSHGYTF
TRBV7-2	NA	TRBJ2-5	few	13	TGTGCCAGCAGCCAACAGGGGAGGGAGACCCAGTACTTC	CASSQQGRETQYF
TRBV6-6	TRBD2	TRBJ2-2	few	15	TGTGCCAGCAGTGGGATAGCGGGCGGAACCGGGGAGCTGTTTTTT	CASSGIAGGTGELFF
TRBV29-1	TRBD1	TRBJ2-7	few	13	TGCAGCGTTCGACAGGGGTTGACCTACGAGCAGTACTTC	CSVRQGLTYEQYF
TRBV4-1	NA	TRBJ2-5	NA	14	TGCGCCAGCAGCCAAGGTTGGGGGGAGGAGACCCAGTACTTC	CASSQGWGEETQYF
TRBV19	TRBD1	TRBJ2-7	many	15	TGTGCCAGTGCCAATGTCGGGACAGATTACTACGAGCAGTACTTC	CASANVGTDYYEQYF
TRBV2	TRBD1	TRBJ1-1	NA	15	TGTGCCAGCAGAGTACCGGGACAGGGGAACACTGAAGCTTTCTTT	CASRVPGQGNTEAFF
TRBV5-6	NA	TRBJ1-4	NA	13	TGTGCCAGCAGCTTGGCCTCCGGGGAAAAACTGTTTTTT	CASSLASGEKLFF
TRBV20-1	NA	TRBJ1-2	NA	16	TGCAGTGGGGAGGCGTCCGTGGACCCAACTAACTATGGCTACACCTTC	CSGEASVDPTNYGYTF